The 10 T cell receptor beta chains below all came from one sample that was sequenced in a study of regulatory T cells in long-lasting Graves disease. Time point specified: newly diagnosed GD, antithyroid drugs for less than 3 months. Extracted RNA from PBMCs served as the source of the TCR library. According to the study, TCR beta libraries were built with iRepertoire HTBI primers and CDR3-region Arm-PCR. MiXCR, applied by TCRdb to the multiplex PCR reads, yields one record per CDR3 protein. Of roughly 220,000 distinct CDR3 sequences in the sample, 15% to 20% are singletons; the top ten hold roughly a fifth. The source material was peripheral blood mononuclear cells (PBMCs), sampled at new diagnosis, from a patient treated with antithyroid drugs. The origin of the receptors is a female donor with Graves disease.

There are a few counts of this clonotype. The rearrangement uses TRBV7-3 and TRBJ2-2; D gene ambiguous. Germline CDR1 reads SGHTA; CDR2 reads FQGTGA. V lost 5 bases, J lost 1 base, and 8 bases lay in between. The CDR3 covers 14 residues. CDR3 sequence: CASSHSGNTGELFF. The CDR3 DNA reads TGTGCCAGCAGCCACTCTGGGAACACCGGGGAGCTGTTTTTT.

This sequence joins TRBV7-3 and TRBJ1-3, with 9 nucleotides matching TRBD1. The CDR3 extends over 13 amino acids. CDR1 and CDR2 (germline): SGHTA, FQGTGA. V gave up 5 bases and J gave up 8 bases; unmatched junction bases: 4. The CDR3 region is CASSMTGGDTIYF. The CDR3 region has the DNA TGTGCCAGCAGCATGACAGGGGGAGACACCATATATTTT.

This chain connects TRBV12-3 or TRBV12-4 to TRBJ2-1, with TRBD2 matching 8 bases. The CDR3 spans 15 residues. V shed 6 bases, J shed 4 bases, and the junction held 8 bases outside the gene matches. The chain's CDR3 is CASSAPGGAYNEQFF. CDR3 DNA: TGTGCCAGCAGCGCCCCGGGGGGGGCATACAATGAGCAGTTCTTC.

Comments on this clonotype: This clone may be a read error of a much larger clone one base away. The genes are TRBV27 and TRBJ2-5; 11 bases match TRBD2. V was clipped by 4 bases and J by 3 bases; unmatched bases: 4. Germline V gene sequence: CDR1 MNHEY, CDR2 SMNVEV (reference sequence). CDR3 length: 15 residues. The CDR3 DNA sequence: TGTGCCAGCAGTTCTTCACTAGCGGGAGAAGAGACCCAGTACTTC. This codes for CASSSSLAGEETQYF.

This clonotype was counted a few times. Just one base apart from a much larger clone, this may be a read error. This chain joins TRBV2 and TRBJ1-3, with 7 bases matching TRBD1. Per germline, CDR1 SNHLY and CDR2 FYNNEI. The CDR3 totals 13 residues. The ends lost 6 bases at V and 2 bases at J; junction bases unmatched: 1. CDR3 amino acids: CASRDRTGNTIYF. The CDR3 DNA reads TGTGCCAGCAGGGACAGGACTGGAAACACCATATATTTT.

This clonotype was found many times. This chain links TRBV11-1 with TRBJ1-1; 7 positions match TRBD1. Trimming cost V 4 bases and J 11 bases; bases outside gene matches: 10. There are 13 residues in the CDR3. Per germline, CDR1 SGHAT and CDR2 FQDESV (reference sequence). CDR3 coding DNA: TGTGCCAGCAGCTCGCGGGACAGCACGAGCGCTTTCTTT. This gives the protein CASSSRDSTSAFF.

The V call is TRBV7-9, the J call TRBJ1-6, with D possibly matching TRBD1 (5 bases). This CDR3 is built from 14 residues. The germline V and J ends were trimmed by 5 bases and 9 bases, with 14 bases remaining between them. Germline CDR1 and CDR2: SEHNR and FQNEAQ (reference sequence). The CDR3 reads CASSDRDWASPLHF. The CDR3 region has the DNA TGTGCCAGCAGCGACCGGGACTGGGCTTCACCCCTCCACTTT.

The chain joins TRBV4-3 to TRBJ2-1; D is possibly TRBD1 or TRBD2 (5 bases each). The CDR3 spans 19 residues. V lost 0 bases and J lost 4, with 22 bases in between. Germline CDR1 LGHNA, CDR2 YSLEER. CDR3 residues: CASSQEGAGTPGIYNEQFF. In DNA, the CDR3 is TGCGCCAGCAGCCAAGAAGGGGCCGGGACCCCTGGTATATACAATGAGCAGTTCTTC.

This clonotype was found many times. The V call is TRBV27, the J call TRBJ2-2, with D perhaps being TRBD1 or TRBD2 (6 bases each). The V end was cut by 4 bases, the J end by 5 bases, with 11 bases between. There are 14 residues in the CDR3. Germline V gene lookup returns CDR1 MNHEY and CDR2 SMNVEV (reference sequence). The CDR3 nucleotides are TGTGCCAGCAGTTGGGAAGGGGGGACCGGGGAGCTGTTTTTT. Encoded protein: CASSWEGGTGELFF.

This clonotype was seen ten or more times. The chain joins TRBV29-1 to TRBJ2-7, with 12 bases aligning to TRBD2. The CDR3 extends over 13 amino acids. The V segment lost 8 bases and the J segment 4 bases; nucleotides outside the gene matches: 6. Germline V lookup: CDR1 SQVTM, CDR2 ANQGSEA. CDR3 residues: CSTRLAGEYEQYF. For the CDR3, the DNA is TGCAGCACCAGACTAGCGGGGGAATACGAGCAGTACTTC.